The 21 T cell receptor beta chains below were found in one sample sequenced in a study of blood T cell repertoires in COVID-19. Produced via immunoSEQ multiplex PCR; TCRdb's table is partial and in-frame only. In the table there are about 9,900 clones, about 81% of which are singletons. Sequenced sample: peripheral blood. The receptors were gathered from a man in his fifties or sixties with active COVID-19.

The chain combines TRBV19 with TRBJ2-7, with 8 bases fitting TRBD1. V trimming: 5 bases; J trimming: 6 bases; junction bases outside the gene matches: 3. CDR3 length equals 12 residues. The germline gives CDR1 LNHDA, CDR2 SQIVND (reference sequence). The CDR3 DNA is TGTGCCAGTAGTGCCGACAGGGGCGAGCAGTACTTC. Protein: CASSADRGEQYF.

The CDR3 is CASSIYLLSGAQFF. CDR3 nucleotide sequence: TGTGCCAGTAGTATCTACCTCCTTAGCGGGGCTCAGTTCTTC. V and J are TRBV19 and TRBJ2-1, with 8 bases that match TRBD2. Germline lookup yields CDR1 LNHDA and CDR2 SQIVND (reference sequence). Trimming removed 3 bases from V and 13 bases from J; junction bases left unmatched: 11. CDR3 length: 14 amino acids.

J is TRBJ2-1 and V is TRBV7-3, with 9 bases lining up with TRBD2. The length of the CDR3 is 18 residues. Germline lookup yields CDR1 SGHTA and CDR2 FQGTGA. V gave up 0 bases and J gave up 6 bases; unmatched junction bases: 12. The DNA for the CDR3 is TGTGCCAGCAGCTTAACGAGGCTAGCGGGATCGCGGGTCAATGAGCAGTTCTTC. This translates into CASSLTRLAGSRVNEQFF.

The chain couples TRBV6-6 to TRBJ1-2, with 9 bases identical to TRBD1. J was trimmed by 3 bases and V by 5 bases; bases with no gene match: 4. Germline values: CDR1 MNHNY, CDR2 SVGAGI (reference sequence). This CDR3 is 14 amino acids long. CDR3 residues: CASSTQGADYGYTF. CDR3 nucleotides: TGTGCCAGCAGTACACAGGGGGCGGACTATGGCTACACCTTC.

This rearrangement joins TRBV5-1 to TRBJ2-3; tentatively, D is TRBD1 (5 bases). The CDR3 loop spans 14 amino acids. Germline V gene data show CDR1 as SGHRS and CDR2 as YFSETQ. Trimming removed 0 bases from V and 6 bases from J, with 11 bases in between. The CDR3 spells CASSLARADDTQYF. In DNA form, the CDR3 reads TGCGCCAGCAGCTTGGCCAGGGCCGATGATACGCAGTATTTT.

CDR3: CASSLETSADTQYF. CDR3 coding DNA: TGTGCCAGCAGCTTGGAGACTAGCGCAGATACGCAGTATTTT. The chain carries TRBV5-5 and TRBJ2-3, with 8 bases matching TRBD2. J lost 4 bases, V lost 0 bases, and 1 base had no gene match. CDR1 and CDR2 from the germline V gene are SGHKS and YYEKEE (reference sequence). The CDR3 loop spans 14 amino acids.

The chain has TRBV3-1 (or the pseudogene TRBV3-2) and TRBJ1-6; D might be TRBD1 (5 bases). This CDR3 comprises 15 residues. Trimming left V 4 bases short and J 9 bases short, with 16 bases between. Germline CDR1 LGHDT, CDR2 YNNKEL (reference sequence). The DNA of the CDR3 is TGTGCCAGCAGCCCCCCCCGGGGGTTGGGTTCACCCCTCCACTTT. Residues: CASSPPRGLGSPLHF.

This sequence joins TRBV12-3 or TRBV12-4 and TRBJ2-7, with 7 bases that match TRBD2. The CDR3 contains 13 residues. Losses at the gene ends were 4 bases for V and 3 bases for J; bases not matched to a gene: 3. The CDR3 here is CASSWGGLYEQYF. Here the CDR3 DNA reads TGTGCCAGCAGTTGGGGGGGACTCTACGAGCAGTACTTC.

The V gene is TRBV6-5, the J gene TRBJ2-5; TRBD1 aligns across 7 bases. CDR1 is MNHEY, CDR2 SVGAGI, per germline. J gave up 5 bases and V 4 bases, and 10 bases lay outside the gene matches. The length of the CDR3 is 15 residues. CDR3 sequence: CASSFLNRGGETQYF. CDR3 DNA sequence: TGTGCCAGCAGTTTTTTAAACAGGGGCGGGGAGACCCAGTACTTC.

The rearrangement links TRBV18 to TRBJ2-5; D gene ambiguous. This CDR3 spans 13 amino acids. V was clipped by 5 bases and J by 5 bases, with 12 bases between them. Per the germline V gene, CDR1 is KGHSH and CDR2 is LQKENI. The CDR3 region is CASSTKNGETQYF. The CDR3 DNA follows: TGTGCCAGCTCAACGAAAAACGGGGAGACCCAGTACTTC.

The chain employs TRBV2 and TRBJ2-2; D is possibly TRBD1 (6 bases). The germline V gene encodes CDR1 SNHLY and CDR2 FYNNEI. The CDR3 loop spans 16 amino acids. V shed 2 bases and J shed 7 bases, with 17 bases lying between them. CDR3 nucleotides: TGTGCCAGCAGTGAAAAAGGGGCAGGGGTAGGCGGGGAGCTGTTTTTT. This encodes CASSEKGAGVGGELFF.

This chain links TRBV27 with TRBJ1-5; TRBD1 agrees at 7 bases. Germline CDR1 reads MNHEY; CDR2 reads SMNVEV (reference sequence). The V gene end was trimmed by 5 bases and the J gene end by 2 bases; junction bases not matched to a gene: 6. The CDR3 runs to 15 residues. CDR3 loop: CASSQDRVGNQPQHF. CDR3 DNA sequence: TGTGCCAGCAGTCAAGACAGGGTAGGCAATCAGCCCCAGCATTTT.

V and J are TRBV7-6 and TRBJ2-7, with 7 bases aligning to TRBD2. Germline V CDR1 and CDR2: SGHVS, FNYEAQ. Trimming cost V 5 bases and J 5 bases; bases outside gene matches: 6. CDR3 length: 13 amino acids. CDR3 sequence: CASSPDAGDEQYF. CDR3 nucleotides: TGTGCCAGCAGCCCGGACGCGGGAGACGAGCAGTACTTC.

In this sample, this clone turned up once. The J gene is TRBJ2-7, the V gene TRBV27; D might be TRBD1 (6 bases). The CDR3 sequence is 15 residues long. V was cut by 3 bases and J by 2 bases, with 14 bases left in between. Germline assignment: CDR1 MNHEY and CDR2 SMNVEV (reference sequence). The DNA of the CDR3 is TGTGCCAGCAGTTTTATGGGGCAGGGGACCTACGAGCAGTACTTC. As protein: CASSFMGQGTYEQYF.

The rearrangement uses TRBV12-3 or TRBV12-4 and TRBJ1-2; D gene uncertain. V lost 1 base and J lost 2, with 5 bases in between. The CDR3 totals 13 residues. CDR3 protein: CASSLGANYGYTF. The CDR3 bases are TGTGCCAGCAGTTTAGGAGCAAACTATGGCTACACCTTC.

The V and J genes are TRBV7-2 and TRBJ1-2; D uncertain. V lost 8 bases, J lost 6 bases, and 19 bases lay in between. Germline CDR1 and CDR2: SGHTA and FQGNSA. The CDR3 totals 14 residues. The CDR3 reads CASARRVGGDGYTF. CDR3 nucleotides: TGTGCCAGCGCCCGGCGCGTGGGAGGCGATGGCTACACCTTC.

The chain recombines TRBV28 with TRBJ2-5; D perhaps matches TRBD2 (7 bases). This CDR3 spans 14 amino acids. Germline V lookup: CDR1 MDHEN, CDR2 SYDVKM. The germline V and J ends were trimmed by 7 bases and 5 bases, with 17 bases remaining between them. CDR3 sequence: CASTPGGLTETQYF. The CDR3 DNA follows: TGTGCCAGCACCCCGGGGGGCTTAACGGAGACCCAGTACTTC.

The CDR3 sequence is CASSPLNRASGIYEQYF. CDR3 coding DNA: TGTGCCAGCTCACCTCTGAACCGGGCTAGCGGGATCTACGAGCAGTACTTC. The chain recombines TRBV18 with TRBJ2-7; 9 bases line up with TRBD2. Germline V gives CDR1 KGHSH, CDR2 LQKENI. The CDR3 has 17 residues. The ends lost 3 bases at V and 3 bases at J; junction bases unmatched: 12.

The chain combines TRBV7-9 with TRBJ1-2, with D possibly being TRBD1 (6 bases). Per germline, CDR1 SEHNR and CDR2 FQNEAQ (reference sequence). Trimming left V 5 bases short and J 6 bases short, with 13 bases between. The CDR3 is 13 residues long. CDR3 in DNA: TGTGCCAGCAGCCAGAGGCAGGGGAATGGCTACACCTTC. Its translation: CASSQRQGNGYTF.

The chain is built from TRBV9 and TRBJ1-6, with 7 positions matching TRBD1. Germline-derived CDR1 and CDR2 are SGDLS and YYNGEE. The length of the CDR3 is 17 residues. Trimming removed 3 bases from V and 0 bases from J; junction bases left unmatched: 6. The CDR3 reads CASSGQQGSSYNSPLHF. Here the CDR3 DNA reads TGTGCCAGCAGCGGGCAACAGGGGAGCTCCTATAATTCACCCCTCCACTTT.

Written as DNA, the CDR3 is TGTGCCAGCAGTGGGGGACAGCCCTACGAGCAGTACTTC. Translating it yields CASSGGQPYEQYF. The V and J genes are TRBV6-6 and TRBJ2-7, with 7 bases lining up with TRBD1. The CDR3 runs to 13 residues. CDR1 and CDR2 from the germline V gene are MNHNY and SVGAGI (reference sequence). V was clipped by 5 bases and J by 2 bases; unmatched bases: 3.